A single sample gave rise to the 32 T cell receptor beta chains below, sequenced in a study of blood T cell repertoires in COVID-19. TCRdb's copy holds only in-frame clones and misses some; the assay was immunoSEQ multiplex PCR. There are 200,000 or so clones in the sample; roughly nine tenths occur only once, and around 2.3% lies in the top ten. The material sequenced was peripheral blood. Receptor source: a man aged 65 to 79 with active or convalescent COVID-19.

The V call is TRBV30, the J call TRBJ2-3, with a possible D match to TRBD1 (6 bases). Germline loops: CDR1 GTSNPN, CDR2 SVGIG (reference sequence). The V and J ends lost 0 bases and 2 bases respectively, with 12 bases between them. The CDR3 length is 15 residues. In DNA form, the CDR3 reads TGTGCCTGGAGTGTTCCGACAGGCTACACAGATACGCAGTATTTT. It is translated as CAWSVPTGYTDTQYF.

V and J are TRBV7-2 and TRBJ2-5; the D gene is possibly TRBD1 (6 bases). V dropped 0 bases and J dropped 5 bases, with 16 bases sitting between them. The CDR3 length is 16 residues. Germline CDR1 SGHTA, CDR2 FQGNSA. The CDR3 nucleotides read TGTGCCAGCAGCTTAGCGCGACCATACCAGGGGGAGACCCAGTACTTC. Protein sequence: CASSLARPYQGETQYF.

The CDR3 protein is CASSLRTSGGLWSSYNEQFF. In nucleotides, the CDR3 is TGTGCCAGCAGCTTGCGGACTAGCGGAGGACTGTGGAGCTCCTACAATGAGCAGTTCTTC. J is TRBJ2-1 and V is TRBV5-8; the match to TRBD2 covers 10 bases. The CDR3 has 20 amino acids. The germline V gene has CDR1 SGHTS and CDR2 YDEGEE. The V and J ends lost 1 base and 0 bases, in that order; junction bases with no gene match: 13.

J is TRBJ2-1 and V is TRBV14; 8 bases map to TRBD2. CDR1 and CDR2 from the germline V gene are SGHDN and FVKESK. This CDR3 region has 15 residues. J lost 3 bases, V lost 5 bases, and 6 bases had no gene match. Here the CDR3 DNA reads TGTGCCAGCAGCAGGAGCGGGGGCCTCTACAATGAGCAGTTCTTC. Its protein product is CASSRSGGLYNEQFF.

The chain links TRBV5-1 to TRBJ2-3; a weak D match, TRBD1 (6 bases). This CDR3 contains 15 residues. Trimming took 5 bases from V and 1 from J, leaving 14 bases between them. The germline V gene has CDR1 SGHRS and CDR2 YFSETQ. CDR3 DNA sequence: TGCGCCAGCAGGGACAGACCAGGCGGCACAGATACGCAGTATTTT. Its protein product is CASRDRPGGTDTQYF.

The chain joins TRBV5-6 to TRBJ2-1; maybe TRBD2 (7 bases). V was clipped by 4 bases and J by 8 bases, with 16 bases between them. Germline CDR1 and CDR2: SGHDT and YYEEEE. CDR3 length: 14 residues. The CDR3 DNA reads as TGTGCCAGCAGCCCCCCGACCGGGGGGCATGAGCAGTTCTTC. This translates into CASSPPTGGHEQFF.

The chain recombines TRBV6-2 or TRBV6-3 with TRBJ1-5; tentative D call: TRBD1 (6 bases). The CDR3 is made up of 16 amino acids. Germline-derived CDR1 and CDR2 are MNHEY and SVGEGT. Trimming removed 5 bases at V and 3 bases at J, with 17 bases between. CDR3 sequence (DNA): TGTGCCAGCAGTCAGGGCGGGGGACACAACAATCAGCCCCAGCATTTT. Its protein is CASSQGGGHNNQPQHF.

V and J are TRBV5-6 and TRBJ2-3; a weak D match, TRBD2 (7 bases). The CDR3 has 15 amino acids. CDR1 and CDR2 from the germline V gene are SGHDT and YYEEEE. Trimming took 1 base from V and 4 from J, leaving 13 bases between them. The CDR3 here is CASSLYGGLPDTQYF. The CDR3 nucleotides read TGTGCCAGCAGCTTGTACGGGGGGCTCCCAGATACGCAGTATTTT.

This clone occurred once. This chain links TRBV6-6 with TRBJ2-7, with D perhaps matching TRBD2 (6 bases). This CDR3 comprises 13 residues. The V and J ends lost 9 bases and 7 bases respectively, with 19 bases between them. Germline lookup yields CDR1 MNHNY and CDR2 SVGAGI (reference sequence). CDR3 loop: CASTGTPLFEQYF. As DNA, the CDR3 is TGTGCCAGTACCGGGACTCCGCTTTTTGAGCAGTACTTC.

The chain joins TRBV11-2 to TRBJ1-6; TRBD1 matches at 9 bases. The length of the CDR3 is 19 residues. Germline V gives CDR1 SGHAT, CDR2 FQNNGV. V gave up 5 bases and J gave up 6 bases; unmatched junction bases: 17. CDR3 coding DNA: TGTGCCAGCAGCCTTAACCCAGGACAGGGGTATAGTAGTAATTCACCCCTCCACTTT. Its translation: CASSLNPGQGYSSNSPLHF.

The chain is built from TRBV27 and TRBJ2-7, with 10 bases matching TRBD1. Germline trimming cut 6 bases from V and 3 bases from J; bases unmatched to any gene: 8. Germline lookup yields CDR1 MNHEY and CDR2 SMNVEV (reference sequence). The CDR3 is 15 amino acids. DNA of the CDR3: TGTGCCAGCAGCCTCACCGGGACAGGGGTCTACGAGCAGTACTTC. Amino acid sequence: CASSLTGTGVYEQYF.

This chain joins TRBV4-1 and TRBJ2-1; 8 bases align to TRBD1. The CDR3 sequence is 16 residues long. Losses at the gene ends were 8 bases for V and 2 bases for J; bases not matched to a gene: 11. Looked up from germline, CDR1 is MGHRA and CDR2 is YSYEKL. In nucleotides, the CDR3 is TGCGCCAGCGGACCGTCAGGGGGCTTGACCTACAATGAGCAGTTCTTC. Translating gives CASGPSGGLTYNEQFF.

The chain carries TRBV24-1 and TRBJ2-3; TRBD1 might be the D (5 bases). The CDR3 consists of 15 residues. Germline CDR1 reads KGHDR; CDR2 reads SFDVKD. Trimming shortened V by 3 bases and J by 0 bases, and 9 bases separated the two germline ends. CDR3 loop: CATSDAGFSTDTQYF. As DNA, the CDR3 is TGTGCCACCAGTGATGCAGGGTTTAGCACAGATACGCAGTATTTT.

This chain joins TRBV28 and TRBJ1-5, with 8 nucleotides matching TRBD1. This CDR3 spans 15 amino acids. Germline CDR1 is MDHEN and CDR2 is SYDVKM. V was pared by 2 bases and J by 5 bases, with 5 bases of the junction left unmatched. CDR3: CASSLVDRAYQPQHF. CDR3 nucleotides: TGTGCCAGCAGTTTAGTGGACAGGGCTTATCAGCCCCAGCATTTT.

J is TRBJ2-7 and V is TRBV30; unclear D gene. The CDR3 is 11 residues long. The germline CDR1 and CDR2 sequences are GTSNPN and SVGIG (reference sequence). The ends were cut back, 0 bases at V and 3 bases at J, with 3 bases in the middle. CDR3 coding DNA: TGTGCCTGGAGTGTACTCTACGAGCAGTACTTC. Its translation: CAWSVLYEQYF. The complete variable domain, with remaining parts taken from reference TRBV30 and TRBJ2-7, reads SQTIHQWPATLVQPVGSPLSLECTVEGTSNPNLYWYRQAAGRGLQLLFYSVGIGQISSEVPQNLSASRPQDRQFILSSKKLLLSDSGFYLCAWSVLYEQYFGPGTRLTVT.

The chain has TRBV19 and TRBJ2-7, with 10 positions matching TRBD1. CDR1 and CDR2 from the germline V gene are LNHDA and SQIVND (reference sequence). V lost 6 bases, J lost 6 bases, and 8 bases stayed unmatched. The CDR3 is 14 residues long. CDR3 coding DNA: TGTGCCAGTAGCGCGGGGACAGGGGCCGCCGAGCAGTACTTC. Translation gives CASSAGTGAAEQYF.

V is TRBV7-2 and J is TRBJ2-1; 12 bases are a match to TRBD2. Trimming cost V 6 bases and J 7 bases; bases outside gene matches: 4. This CDR3 comprises 14 residues. Germline-derived CDR1 and CDR2 are SGHTA and FQGNSA. The CDR3 DNA follows: TGTGCCAGCAGTCCTGGACTAGCGGGGAATGAGCAGTTCTTC. This encodes CASSPGLAGNEQFF.

The CDR3 spells CASSPQGSVAKNIQYF. The DNA of the CDR3 is TGTGCCAGCAGCCCCCAGGGTTCGGTAGCCAAAAACATTCAGTACTTC. This sequence joins TRBV7-9 and TRBJ2-4, with a possible D match to TRBD1 (5 bases). The V end was cut by 5 bases, the J end by 0 bases, with 14 bases between. This CDR3 contains 16 residues. Germline CDR1 is SEHNR and CDR2 is FQNEAQ (reference sequence).

The chain links TRBV28 to TRBJ2-7, with 10 bases fitting TRBD2. Germline V gives CDR1 MDHEN, CDR2 SYDVKM. The CDR3 contains 14 residues. V gave up 8 bases and J gave up 7 bases; unmatched junction bases: 11. The CDR3 here is CASPPSGSSGEQYF. DNA for the CDR3: TGTGCCAGCCCCCCTAGCGGGAGTTCTGGAGAGCAGTACTTC.

J is TRBJ1-5 and V is TRBV19, with a possible D match to TRBD1 (5 bases). V lost 5 bases to trimming and J lost 6 bases, with 11 bases between them. Germline values: CDR1 LNHDA, CDR2 SQIVND (reference sequence). The CDR3 is 13 amino acids. CDR3: CASSDDRVQPQHF. The CDR3 DNA reads TGTGCCAGTAGTGATGACAGAGTTCAGCCCCAGCATTTT.

The rearrangement uses TRBV11-3 and TRBJ2-6; 7 bases agree with TRBD2. Trimming at V came to 5 bases and at J to 0 bases, leaving 7 bases not matched to a gene. CDR3 length equals 17 residues. Germline V lookup: CDR1 SGHNT, CDR2 YENEEA. CDR3 sequence reads: CASSRGGLTSGANVLTF. The CDR3 DNA follows: TGTGCCAGCAGCCGCGGGGGACTTACCTCTGGGGCCAACGTCCTGACTTTC.

The rearrangement uses TRBV20-1 and TRBJ2-7; D unresolved. Per germline, CDR1 DFQATT and CDR2 SNEGSKA (reference sequence). The CDR3 is 10 residues long. The V and J ends lost 8 bases and 9 bases respectively, with 14 bases between them. In DNA form, the CDR3 reads TGCAGTACTCGACTTAGGTCGCAGTACTTC. Translated, it gives CSTRLRSQYF.

V gene TRBV3-1 (or the pseudogene TRBV3-2) combines with J gene TRBJ2-1; 9 positions match TRBD2. The ends lost 1 base at V and 8 bases at J; junction bases unmatched: 9. CDR3 size: 16 residues. Germline V gene sequence: CDR1 LGHDT, CDR2 YNNKEL (reference sequence). In DNA form, the CDR3 reads TGTGCCAGCAGCCAAGCTGGGGGCGGGGGGGCCCATGAGCAGTTCTTC. This encodes CASSQAGGGGAHEQFF.

This chain uses TRBV28 with TRBJ2-3; TRBD2 is a possible D gene (5 bases). CDR1 is MDHEN, CDR2 SYDVKM, per germline. This CDR3 contains 14 residues. V was cut by 4 bases and J by 6 bases, with 14 bases left in between. The CDR3 sequence is CASSYRRRRDTQYF. Written as DNA, the CDR3 is TGTGCCAGCAGTTATCGTCGTAGGAGGGATACGCAGTATTTT.

The chain joins TRBV30 to TRBJ2-3; TRBD1 agrees at 7 bases. CDR1 and CDR2 from the germline V gene are GTSNPN and SVGIG (reference sequence). CDR3 length: 15 residues. Germline trimming cut 4 bases from V and 2 bases from J; bases unmatched to any gene: 9. This chain's CDR3 is CAWTPGQRTTDTQYF. The CDR3 nucleotides read TGTGCCTGGACCCCGGGACAGAGGACCACAGATACGCAGTATTTT.

This chain connects TRBV7-7 to TRBJ2-2; 9 positions match TRBD2. The CDR3 has 18 residues. The trim removed 5 bases at V and 1 base at J, leaving 11 bases unmatched. Germline V CDR1 and CDR2: SSHAT, FNYEAQ (reference sequence). In DNA form, the CDR3 reads TGTGCCAGCAGCCCCGGTGGGGCGGGAGGGCGGAACACCGGGGAGCTGTTTTTT. Its translation is CASSPGGAGGRNTGELFF. Looking up the rest from reference TRBV7-7 and TRBJ2-2 gives the full variable domain: GAGVSQSPRYKVTKRGQDVTLRCDPISSHATLYWYQQALGQGPEFLTYFNYEAQPDKSGLPSDRFSAERPEGSISTLTIQRTEQRDSAMYRCASSPGGAGGRNTGELFFGEGSRLTVL.

The chain carries TRBV7-8 and TRBJ2-2; TRBD1 aligns across 12 bases. Germline CDR1 reads SGHVS; CDR2 reads FQNEAQ. The CDR3 has 16 amino acids. V trimming: 5 bases; J trimming: 6 bases; junction bases outside the gene matches: 7. The CDR3 loop reads CASSESGTGGSGELFF. CDR3 sequence (DNA): TGTGCCAGCAGCGAATCCGGGACAGGGGGCTCCGGGGAGCTGTTTTTT.

This chain connects TRBV19 to TRBJ1-2, with D tentatively TRBD1 (5 bases). Looked up from germline, CDR1 is LNHDA and CDR2 is SQIVND (reference sequence). The ends were cut back, 4 bases at V and 2 bases at J, with 8 bases in the middle. CDR3 length: 13 residues. The chain's CDR3 is CASSKAGNYGYTF. Written as DNA, the CDR3 is TGTGCCAGTAGTAAGGCAGGGAACTATGGCTACACCTTC.

This chain links TRBV5-6 with TRBJ2-3, with D maybe TRBD1 (6 bases). The CDR3 contains 18 residues. V was shortened by 4 bases and J by 2 bases, with 23 bases between the two germline ends. Germline-derived CDR1 and CDR2 are SGHDT and YYEEEE. The chain's CDR3 is CASSPGGSPRGSTDTQYF. CDR3 DNA sequence: TGTGCCAGCAGCCCCGGAGGTAGCCCCAGGGGATCCACAGATACGCAGTATTTT.

The rearrangement links TRBV9 to TRBJ2-2, with a possible D match to TRBD2 (7 bases). The CDR3 has 13 residues. From germline, CDR1 is SGDLS and CDR2 YYNGEE. Between the trimmed V and J ends, which lost 4 bases and 7 bases, there was a span of 11 bases. The CDR3 nucleotides are TGTGCCAGCAGCAAAGGGGGGGGCGGGGAGCTGTTTTTT. Translation: CASSKGGGGELFF.

In its sample, this clone was seen once. The chain links TRBV13 to TRBJ2-1; tentative D call: TRBD2 (6 bases). This CDR3 region has 16 residues. Germline values: CDR1 PRHDT, CDR2 FYEKMQ (reference sequence). V lost 2 bases, J lost 5 bases, and 16 bases lay in between. The CDR3: CASSLSRTMENNEQFF. In nucleotides, the CDR3 is TGTGCCAGCAGCTTATCACGGACTATGGAAAACAATGAGCAGTTCTTC.

As for this clone: One end of the junction varies from germline; a read error may be responsible. The V and J genes are TRBV19 and TRBJ1-2; possible D gene TRBD1, 5 bases. The CDR3 has 12 amino acids. In germline, CDR1 is LNHDA, CDR2 SQIVND (reference sequence). The CDR3 spells CASPPRCGQHPF. CDR3 DNA sequence: TGTGCCAGTCCGCCTCGTTGCGGACAACACCCCTTC.